The clone carrying this T cell receptor (beta chain) was counted at least ten times. Its target is unknown. This record belongs to a study of T cells in Graves' hyperthyroidism and ophthalmopathy. There are 14 residues in the CDR3. After removal of 7 bases from V and 3 bases from J, the junction contained 4 bases not matched to a gene. The V gene's germline CDR1 is MDHEN and CDR2 SYDVKM. RNA transcripts were the template for amplifying TCR beta CDR3 regions. HTBI primers were used for first-round RT-PCR of the TCR CDR3. TCRdb re-called the multiplex PCR reads through MiXCR, storing one row per CDR3 protein. The profile shows 350,000 or so distinct CDR3 sequences, around 18% of them singletons. General study results and limits: Ophthalmopathy could be told apart from stable hyperthyroidism with a 13 V-J model. Also found in blood were most expanded thyroid clonotypes above 0.001.

The genes are TRBV28 and TRBJ2-7; 12 bases agree with TRBD2. The TCR comes from a woman aged 40 to 50 with Graves' ophthalmopathy. Sequenced: blood. The CDR3, as DNA: TGTGCCAGCACGGGACTAGCGGGTAGCTACGAGCAGTACTTC. It codes for CASTGLAGSYEQYF.